The 9 T cell receptor beta chains below were found in one sample sequenced in a study of blood T cell repertoires in COVID-19 (dated by TCRdb to 2020 to 2022). Receptor libraries were prepared by the immunoSEQ multiplex PCR assay. In its TCRdb copy, this immuneACCESS table keeps in-frame sequences only and misses some clones. Where compared with another copy, unresolved V genes explain less than half of these, and the others have no known cause. Within this sample are tens of thousands of clones, with approximately 81% of them counted one time only. Around 15% of the sample lies in the top ten. The sequenced sample was peripheral blood. These receptors all come from a woman aged 65 to 85 with acute or convalescent COVID-19.

The chain carries TRBV5-1 and TRBJ2-3; 10 bases fit TRBD2. The CDR3 totals 15 residues. V lost 4 bases to trimming and J lost 6 bases; unmatched junction nucleotides: 8. Germline values: CDR1 SGHRS, CDR2 YFSETQ. The CDR3: CASSRSGRAFDTQYF. In DNA, the CDR3 is TGCGCCAGCAGCAGAAGCGGGAGGGCCTTCGATACGCAGTATTTT.

This chain uses TRBV3-1 (or the pseudogene TRBV3-2) with TRBJ1-1; the D is unclear. Trimming left V 4 bases short and J 1 base short, with 10 bases between. The CDR3 loop spans 14 amino acids. Germline V gene sequence: CDR1 LGHDT, CDR2 YNNKEL (reference sequence). The CDR3 bases are TGTGCCAGCAGCCGCTACACAGAGAACACTGAAGCTTTCTTT. The encoded protein is CASSRYTENTEAFF.

This rearrangement joins TRBV11-2 to TRBJ2-1, with 8 positions matching TRBD1. Germline V gene sequence: CDR1 SGHAT, CDR2 FQNNGV. There are 13 residues in the CDR3. The trim removed 5 bases at V and 9 bases at J, leaving 6 bases unmatched. The DNA for the CDR3 is TGTGCCAGCAGCATACGACAGGGGATTGAGCAGTTCTTC. Protein product: CASSIRQGIEQFF. Variable domain in full (rest from reference TRBV11-2 and TRBJ2-1): EAGVAQSPRYKIIEKRQSVAFWCNPISGHATLYWYQQILGQGPKLLIQFQNNGVVDDSQLPKDRFSAERLKGVDSTLKIQPAKLEDSAVYLCASSIRQGIEQFFGPGTRLTVL.

The V and J genes are TRBV14 and TRBJ1-2; 7 positions agree with TRBD1. The V gene's germline CDR1 is SGHDN and CDR2 FVKESK. The CDR3 is 15 amino acids. J was trimmed by 4 bases and V by 2 bases; bases with no gene match: 7. The chain's CDR3 is CASSQSGRGAYGYTF. CDR3 DNA sequence: TGTGCCAGCAGCCAATCCGGCAGGGGGGCCTATGGCTACACCTTC.

This clone has a handful of counts. The V gene is TRBV6-2 or TRBV6-3, the J gene TRBJ2-7; D uncertain. The CDR3 is 14 amino acids. The V gene lost 2 bases and the J gene lost 0 bases, with 8 bases spanning the gap. The germline V gene encodes CDR1 MNHEY and CDR2 SVGEGT. This chain's CDR3 is CASSYQASSYEQYV. CDR3 DNA: TGTGCCAGCAGTTACCAGGCGAGCTCCTACGAGCAGTACGTC.

Comments on this clone: One end of the junction fails to match germline, which may point to a read error. The gene calls are TRBV6-5 and TRBJ1-4, with D possibly being TRBD1 (5 bases). Germline assignment: CDR1 MNHEY and CDR2 SVGAGI. The CDR3 length is 16 residues. CDR3 nucleotide sequence: TGTGCCAGCAGTTACTCAGGGGTCCTCTCTAATGGAAAACTGTTTTTT. Translated: CASSYSGVLSNGKLFF.

V and J are TRBV6-1 and TRBJ2-5; TRBD2 matches at 7 bases. The CDR3 sequence is 14 residues long. The V gene's germline CDR1 is MNHNS and CDR2 SASEGT. J lost 1 base, V lost 3 bases, and 2 bases had no gene match. The CDR3 loop reads CASSEGGAQETQYF. DNA for the CDR3: TGTGCCAGCAGTGAGGGAGGGGCCCAAGAGACCCAGTACTTC.

The chain couples TRBV29-1 to TRBJ2-1; weak D call: TRBD1 (6 bases). CDR3 length: 17 residues. Per the germline V gene, CDR1 is SQVTM and CDR2 is ANQGSEA. Trimming pared 3 bases from V and 0 bases from J, leaving 18 bases between. The CDR3 nucleotides read TGCAGCGTTGATCCCTATACAGGGTCTAGCTCCTACAATGAGCAGTTCTTC. Its translation: CSVDPYTGSSSYNEQFF.

V gene TRBV6-4 combines with J gene TRBJ2-2, with 12 bases matching TRBD2. The trim removed 0 bases at V and 2 bases at J, leaving 4 bases unmatched. Germline values: CDR1 MRHNA, CDR2 SNTAGT. CDR3 length equals 18 residues. The CDR3 DNA follows: TGTGCCAGCAGTGACTCCCCTAGCGGGGGGGGCAACACCGGGGAGCTGTTTTTT. Encoded protein: CASSDSPSGGGNTGELFF.